Shown below are 9 T cell receptor beta chains from a single sample sequenced in a study of T-cell memory formation after mild COVID-19 (dated by TCRdb to the early 2020s). Libraries came from 5' RACE. This sample was sequenced with an Illumina NovaSeq 6000. TCRdb reanalyzed the raw reads on its own, using fastp at Q25 for trimming and MiXCR for clone calling, and kept in-frame beta chains. One record per CDR3 amino acid sequence lists the most common genes and DNA. In this sample the table shows roughly 510,000 distinct CDR3 sequences, 15% to 20% of which occur a single time. About 7.4% of the sample is in the top ten clones. Sample: PBMCs or a T cell subset sorted from them (not recorded which). These receptor sequences come from an adult woman who had mild COVID-19 (a few samples of this study predate the infection). The sample titles of this study are shuffled in the database, so cell type and time point are left out; the donor was told from shared clones.

This clonotype came up many times. One end of the junction is discordant with germline, which a read error may explain. The chain has TRBV5-1 and TRBJ2-5; TRBD2 is a possible D gene (6 bases). The CDR3 extends over 15 amino acids. Germline V gene lookup returns CDR1 SGHRS and CDR2 YFSETQ. The CDR3 loop is CASSLGGTGGETQYF. The CDR3 DNA reads TGTGCCAGCAGTTTAGGAGGGACGGGCGGAGAGACCCAGTACTTC.

This clonotype was recorded a few times. The chain couples TRBV5-6 to TRBJ1-1, with D unclear. The CDR3 runs to 15 residues. The V gene lost 4 bases and the J gene lost 5 bases, with 18 bases spanning the gap. Germline V gene lookup returns CDR1 SGHDT and CDR2 YYEEEE. The CDR3 sequence is CASSPGPTLRTEAFF. In DNA, the CDR3 is TGTGCCAGCAGCCCTGGACCGACCTTAAGGACTGAAGCTTTCTTT. The variable domain in full, completed from reference TRBV5-6 and TRBJ1-1, reads DAGVTQSPTHLIKTRGQQVTLRCSPKSGHDTVSWYQQALGQGPQFIFQYYEEEERQRGNFPDRFSGHQFPNYSSELNVNALLLGDSALYLCASSPGPTLRTEAFFGQGTRLTVV.

This clonotype showed up many times. CDR3 bases: TGTGCCAGCAGTTTAAGGGGGCCCAGCTCTGGAAACACCATATATTTT. This sequence encodes CASSLRGPSSGNTIYF. This chain uses TRBV12-3 or TRBV12-4 with TRBJ1-3; 7 positions agree with TRBD1. J lost 0 bases, V lost 2 bases, and 4 bases had no gene match. CDR3 size: 16 residues.

This clonotype was counted once. The chain recombines TRBV3-1 with TRBJ2-7; D uncertain. The CDR3 has 14 residues. CDR1 LGHDT and CDR2 YNNKEL come from the germline V gene (reference sequence). Trimming pared 4 bases from V and 2 bases from J, leaving 12 bases between. This chain's CDR3 is CASSRSKGTYEQYF. The CDR3 bases are TGTGCCAGCAGCCGCTCGAAGGGTACCTACGAGCAGTACTTC.

This clonotype appeared a few times. The V and J genes are TRBV18 and TRBJ2-5, with D tentatively TRBD2 (5 bases). The CDR3 has 11 amino acids. CDR1 is KGHSH and CDR2 is LQKENI in the germline V gene. Trimming stripped 6 bases from V and 7 bases from J, with 9 bases between. In nucleotides, the CDR3 is TGTGCCAGCTCTATCCGGGGGACCCAGTACTTC. Protein sequence: CASSIRGTQYF. The variable domain in full, completed from reference TRBV18 and TRBJ2-5, reads NAGVMQNPRHLVRRRGQEARLRCSPMKGHSHVYWYRQLPEEGLKFMVYLQKENIIDESGMPKERFSAEFPKEGPSILRIQQVVRGDSAAYFCASSIRGTQYFGPGTRLLVL.

This clonotype was counted only a few times. The chain joins TRBV4-1 to TRBJ1-1; D gene uncertain. Germline V CDR1 and CDR2: MGHRA, YSYEKL. The CDR3 is 14 residues long. V lost 0 bases and J lost 2, with 7 bases in between. Written as DNA, the CDR3 is TGCGCCAGCAGCCAAGAGAAGTATAACACTGAAGCTTTCTTT. Translation: CASSQEKYNTEAFF.

J is TRBJ2-1 and V is TRBV20-1; 10 bases agree with TRBD2. Trimming at V came to 0 bases and at J to 4 bases, leaving 6 bases not matched to a gene. CDR1 and CDR2 from the germline V gene are DFQATT and SNEGSKA (reference sequence). The length of the CDR3 is 16 residues. The CDR3 sequence is CSAREVPSGRYNEQFF. CDR3 in DNA: TGCAGTGCTAGAGAGGTTCCTAGCGGGAGATACAATGAGCAGTTCTTC.

A few counts support this clonotype. The chain employs TRBV27 and TRBJ2-1; TRBD2 aligns across 7 bases. The V gene's germline CDR1 is MNHEY and CDR2 SMNVEV (reference sequence). The CDR3 is 18 residues long. V was clipped by 8 bases and J by 0 bases; unmatched bases: 16. CDR3 sequence: CASVGPGLTQSSYNEQFF. CDR3 DNA: TGTGCCAGCGTAGGGCCGGGACTAACCCAGAGCTCCTACAATGAGCAGTTCTTC.

The V gene is TRBV6-4, the J gene TRBJ1-1, with D perhaps matching TRBD1 (5 bases). Germline assignment: CDR1 MRHNA and CDR2 SNTAGT. The ends were cut back, 4 bases at V and 7 bases at J, with 13 bases in the middle. The CDR3 is made up of 13 amino acids. The CDR3 loop is CASSGAGYDEAFF. Written as DNA, the CDR3 is TGTGCCAGCAGTGGGGCAGGGTACGATGAAGCTTTCTTT.